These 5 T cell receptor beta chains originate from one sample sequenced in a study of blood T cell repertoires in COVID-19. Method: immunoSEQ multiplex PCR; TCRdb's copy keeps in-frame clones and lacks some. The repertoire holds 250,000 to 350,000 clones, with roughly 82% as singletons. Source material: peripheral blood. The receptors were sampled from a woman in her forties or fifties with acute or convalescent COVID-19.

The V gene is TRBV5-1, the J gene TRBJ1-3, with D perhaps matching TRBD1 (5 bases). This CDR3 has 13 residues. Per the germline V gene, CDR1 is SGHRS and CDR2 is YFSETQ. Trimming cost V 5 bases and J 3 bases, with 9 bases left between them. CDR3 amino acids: CASSRGDGNTIYF. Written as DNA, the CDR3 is TGCGCCAGCAGTCGGGGGGATGGAAACACCATATATTTT.

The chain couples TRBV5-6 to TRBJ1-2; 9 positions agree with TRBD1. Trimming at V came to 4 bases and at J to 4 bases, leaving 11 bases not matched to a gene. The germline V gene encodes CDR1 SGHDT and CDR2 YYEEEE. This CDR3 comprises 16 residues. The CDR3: CASSPGQGASRYGYTF. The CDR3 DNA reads TGTGCCAGCAGCCCGGGACAGGGTGCCTCTCGCTATGGCTACACCTTC.

CDR3 sequence (DNA): TGTGCCAGCAGTATCTCGACAGGGATACCCCATTACAATGAGCAGTTCTTC. Translated, it gives CASSISTGIPHYNEQFF. The chain uses TRBV27 and TRBJ2-1; 7 bases fit TRBD1. Germline V gene sequence: CDR1 MNHEY, CDR2 SMNVEV (reference sequence). With 5 bases clipped from V and 4 bases from J, the junction kept 14 bases outside the gene matches. The CDR3 sequence is 17 residues long.

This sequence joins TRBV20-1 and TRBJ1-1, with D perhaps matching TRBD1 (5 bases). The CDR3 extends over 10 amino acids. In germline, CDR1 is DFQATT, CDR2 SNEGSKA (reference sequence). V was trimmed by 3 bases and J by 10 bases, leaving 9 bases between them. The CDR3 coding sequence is TGCAGTGCTAGCGAGCAGGGAGCTTTCTTT. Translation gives CSASEQGAFF.

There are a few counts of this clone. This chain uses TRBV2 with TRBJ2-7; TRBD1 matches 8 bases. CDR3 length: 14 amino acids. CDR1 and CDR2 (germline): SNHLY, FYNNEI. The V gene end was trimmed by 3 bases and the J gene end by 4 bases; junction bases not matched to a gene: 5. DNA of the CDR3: TGTGCCAGCAGTGATGCAGGGGGCATTTACGAGCAGTACTTC. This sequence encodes CASSDAGGIYEQYF.